This is a list of T cell receptor beta chains from one sample in a study of beta chain features in type 1 diabetes. The assay was immunoSEQ multiplex PCR, and TCRdb's table has in-frame clones only and misses some. The top ten clones hold around 0.096% of a sample with 150,000 to 200,000 clones, 63% of them seen once. Sequencing was performed on naive CD4+ T cells from blood. All receptors derive from a young man with type 1 diabetes. Both conserved end residues are part of each CDR3. D genes are given only for firm matches. Size is stated for part of the rows, as once, few or many counts, or as a class when the clone is expanded.

V	length	D	size	J	CDR3	DNA
TRBV18	10	.	few	TRBJ2-7	CASSPVEQYF	TGTGCCAGCTCACCAGTCGAGCAGTACTTC
TRBV4-3	18	TRBD2	few	TRBJ2-1	CASSQGWVKRTRWDEQFF	TGCGCCAGCAGCCAAGGATGGGTTAAACGGACTAGATGGGATGAGCAGTTCTTC
TRBV4-3	15	.	.	TRBJ1-3	CASSQEQNSGNTIYF	TGCGCCAGCAGCCAAGAACAGAACTCTGGAAACACCATATATTTT
TRBV9	16	.	.	TRBJ2-3	CASSVAPGASTDTQYF	TGTGCCAGCAGCGTGGCACCGGGGGCGTCGACAGATACGCAGTATTTT
TRBV9	15	TRBD1	once	TRBJ1-2	CASSTQGAIDYGYTF	TGTGCCAGCAGCACTCAGGGGGCGATCGACTATGGCTACACCTTC
TRBV11-2	12	.	.	TRBJ2-4	CASSLDRYIQYF	TGTGCCAGCAGCTTGGATCGGTACATTCAGTACTTC
TRBV15	14	.	once	TRBJ1-2	CATSRADGNYGYTF	TGTGCCACCAGCAGAGCAGACGGGAACTATGGCTACACCTTC
TRBV7-9	13	.	.	TRBJ1-1	CASANRVNTEAFF	TGTGCCAGCGCTAACAGGGTGAACACTGAAGCTTTCTTT
TRBV4-3	14	.	.	TRBJ2-6	CASTQGSGANVLTF	TGCGCCAGCACCCAGGGCTCTGGGGCCAACGTCCTGACTTTC
TRBV7-9	15	TRBD1	.	TRBJ1-2	CASSLGDRGNAGYTF	TGTGCCAGCAGCTTAGGGGACAGGGGAAATGCGGGCTACACCTTC
TRBV5-1	12	.	once	TRBJ2-1	CASSLDRVEQFF	TGCGCCAGCAGCTTGGATAGGGTTGAGCAGTTCTTC
TRBV4-1	16	TRBD2	.	TRBJ2-5	CASSQDRQRGVETQYF	TGCGCCAGCAGCCAAGATCGGCAGCGGGGGGTCGAGACCCAGTACTTC
TRBV9	15	TRBD1	.	TRBJ1-4	CASTLTGTGGEKLFF	TGTGCCAGCACACTAACCGGGACAGGCGGGGAAAAACTGTTTTTT
TRBV21-1	15	.	.	TRBJ2-7	CASSPEDGGTYEQYF	TGTGCCAGCAGCCCAGAGGACGGCGGAACCTACGAGCAGTACTTC
TRBV11-2	14	TRBD1	few	TRBJ2-4	CASSSRDRGDIQYF	TGTGCCAGCAGCTCCCGGGACAGGGGAGACATTCAGTACTTC
TRBV29-1	12	.	.	TRBJ1-2	CSVKEGNYGYTF	TGCAGCGTTAAGGAGGGGAACTATGGCTACACCTTC
TRBV15	15	.	once	TRBJ2-1	CATSRDRGLQGEQFF	TGTGCCACCAGCAGAGACAGGGGTTTACAGGGTGAGCAGTTCTTC
TRBV29-1	16	.	.	TRBJ2-3	CSVEDLRKRGTDTQYF	TGCAGCGTTGAAGATCTCCGGAAGAGGGGTACAGATACGCAGTATTTT
TRBV6-1	13	TRBD1	.	TRBJ2-1	CASRVTGVNEQFF	TGTGCCAGCAGAGTGACAGGGGTGAATGAGCAGTTCTTC
TRBV5-1	13	.	.	TRBJ1-5	CASSLETDQPQHF	TGCGCCAGCAGCTTGGAAACGGATCAGCCCCAGCATTTT